This T cell receptor beta chain was retrieved from a study of T cell responses to AZD1222 COVID-19 vaccine. The germline V and J ends were trimmed by 8 bases and 3 bases, with 16 bases remaining between them. This CDR3 spans 14 amino acids. Germline CDR1 is LNHNV and CDR2 is YYDKDF (reference sequence). Here immunoSEQ multiplex PCR was the method, and the copy in TCRdb shows in-frame clones only, minus some. In the table there are 110,000 to 150,000 clones, 85% to 90% of which are singletons. The TCR was taken from an adult in good health. The chain carries TRBV15 and TRBJ1-1, with TRBD1 as a possible D gene (6 bases). The sequences come from peripheral blood, collected on day 0 of AZD1222 vaccination. In DNA form, the CDR3 reads TGTGCCACCGAGGGCGCAGGGGCGGACACTGAAGCTTTCTTT. This encodes CATEGAGADTEAFF.